The clone carrying this T cell receptor beta chain was counted between two and nine times. Germline CDR1 and CDR2: SGHNT and YENEEA. This CDR3 is built from 15 residues. Trimming shortened V by 7 bases and J by 4 bases, and 16 bases separated the two germline ends. The data belong to a study of sequential checkpoint blockade in melanoma. Assay: immunoSEQ multiplex PCR; the TCRdb copy retains only in-frame clones and omits some. This sample has some 13,000 clones, with 21% found just once. Treatment of the sample: randomized to nivolumab then ipilimumab (arm A) or the reverse (arm B). The source of this sequence is a human donor with melanoma. This sample comprised tumor tissue (inferred from file names), obtained from a patient given nivolumab and ipilimumab in sequence. The chain couples TRBV11-3 to TRBJ2-2; TRBD1 is a possible D gene (7 bases). The CDR3 is CASNRGLPGTGELFF. The CDR3 DNA follows: TGTGCCAGCAACAGGGGACTCCCCGGCACCGGGGAGCTGTTTTTT.